A single sample gave rise to the 20 T cell receptor beta chains below, sequenced in a study of immune evolution from preneoplasia to lung adenocarcinoma. Clones were sequenced by immunoSEQ multiplex PCR, and TCRdb holds only the in-frame ones, with some missing. The sample includes 4,000 to 4,500 clones, around 80% seen only once; the top ten take around 15%. The sequenced sample consisted of FFPE invasive lung adenocarcinoma tissue. These receptors all come from a person aged 70 to 79 with invasive lung adenocarcinoma. Some clones in this sample may be carry-over from other donors' samples.

This chain uses TRBV12-5 with TRBJ2-2; maybe TRBD1 (6 bases). Looked up from germline, CDR1 is LGHNT and CDR2 is FRNRAP. V lost 3 bases, J lost 5 bases, and 13 bases lay in between. The CDR3 loop spans 15 amino acids. For the CDR3, the DNA is TGTGCTAGTGGTTTAGGGGGTCGGAGAACCGGGGAGCTGTTTTTT. Translated, it gives CASGLGGRRTGELFF.

This clone showed up just a few times. The gene calls are TRBV30 and TRBJ2-7; tentative D call: TRBD1 (5 bases). The V end was cut by 0 bases, the J end by 4 bases, with 7 bases between. The CDR3 loop spans 12 amino acids. Germline-derived CDR1 and CDR2 are GTSNPN and SVGIG (reference sequence). The CDR3 bases are TGTGCCTGGAGTGTAAGGGGATACGAGCAGTACTTC. As protein: CAWSVRGYEQYF.

The chain links TRBV30 to TRBJ2-7; D perhaps matches TRBD2 (5 bases). The V end lost 1 base, the J end lost 1 base, and 8 bases lay between the germline ends. The CDR3 spans 13 residues. Germline assignment: CDR1 GTSNPN and CDR2 SVGIG (reference sequence). As DNA, the CDR3 is TGTGCCTGGAGTGGTCGGGGATCCTACGAGCAGTACTTC. It encodes CAWSGRGSYEQYF.

The chain joins TRBV25-1 to TRBJ2-2; 9 nucleotides align to TRBD1. The junction had 6 bases not matched to a gene; V was cut back by 5 bases and J by 8 bases. Germline V gene sequence: CDR1 MGHDK, CDR2 SYGVNS. The CDR3 has 14 residues. The CDR3 nucleotides read TGTGCCAGCAGTCAACAGGGGGCGGTGGGGGAGCTGTTTTTT. Translation: CASSQQGAVGELFF.

This chain connects TRBV6-5 to TRBJ2-2, with a weak D call TRBD1 (5 bases). This CDR3 spans 15 amino acids. V was trimmed by 6 bases and J by 4 bases, leaving 15 bases between them. Germline V lookup: CDR1 MNHEY, CDR2 SVGAGI. The CDR3 here is CASREDNRGTGELFF. The CDR3 coding sequence is TGTGCCAGCAGAGAGGACAACAGAGGCACCGGGGAGCTGTTTTTT.

This clone was seen more than once but under ten times. The rearrangement joins TRBV6-6 to TRBJ1-1; D might be TRBD1 (6 bases). This CDR3 comprises 13 residues. Germline lookup yields CDR1 MNHNY and CDR2 SVGAGI (reference sequence). V dropped 4 bases and J dropped 3 bases, with 9 bases sitting between them. The DNA for the CDR3 is TGTGCCAGCAGTTTCAGGACAGACACTGAAGCTTTCTTT. This encodes CASSFRTDTEAFF.

In this sample, this clone turned up a few times. This chain links TRBV7-2 with TRBJ2-5, with 7 nucleotides matching TRBD1. The ends lost 3 bases at V and 4 bases at J; junction bases unmatched: 2. From germline, CDR1 is SGHTA and CDR2 FQGNSA. The CDR3 sequence is 13 residues long. The CDR3: CASSLTGPETQYF. In nucleotides, the CDR3 is TGTGCCAGCAGCTTGACAGGGCCAGAGACCCAGTACTTC.

V gene TRBV20-1 combines with J gene TRBJ1-2; D not certain. CDR1 is DFQATT and CDR2 is SNEGSKA in the germline V gene (reference sequence). V lost 5 bases and J lost 3, with 7 bases in between. The CDR3 runs 11 residues. Here the CDR3 DNA reads TGCAGTGCTTTAGAAGACTATGGCTACACCTTC. This translates into CSALEDYGYTF.

This chain connects TRBV28 to TRBJ2-7; D is undetermined. V lost 0 bases and J lost 0, with 15 bases in between. The CDR3 consists of 17 residues. CDR1 MDHEN and CDR2 SYDVKM come from the germline V gene. The CDR3 spells CASSLWPAERSSYEQYF. The DNA of the CDR3 is TGTGCCAGCAGTTTATGGCCGGCGGAGAGGAGCTCCTACGAGCAGTACTTC. The variable domain in full, with the rest retrieved from reference TRBV28 and TRBJ2-7, is DVKVTQSSRYLVKRTGEKVFLECVQDMDHENMFWYRQDPGLGLRLIYFSYDVKMKEKGDIPEGYSVSREKKERFSLILESASTNQTSMYLCASSLWPAERSSYEQYFGPGTRLTVT.

The chain is built from TRBV7-8 and TRBJ2-5; weak D call: TRBD2 (5 bases). Looked up from germline, CDR1 is SGHVS and CDR2 is FQNEAQ. Trimming removed 2 bases from V and 5 bases from J, with 15 bases in between. The CDR3 has 15 amino acids. The CDR3 here is CASSLIETSGETQYF. The CDR3 DNA reads TGTGCCAGCAGCTTAATTGAGACATCGGGGGAGACCCAGTACTTC.

This rearrangement joins TRBV29-1 to TRBJ2-1; D is possibly TRBD1 or TRBD2 (5 bases each). Trimming removed 3 bases at V and 7 bases at J, with 16 bases between. The CDR3 extends over 14 amino acids. Germline V gene sequence: CDR1 SQVTM, CDR2 ANQGSEA. The CDR3 DNA follows: TGCAGCGTTGAGATCCCTAGCAGGGTGAATGAGCAGTTCTTC. This encodes CSVEIPSRVNEQFF.

This rearrangement joins TRBV19 to TRBJ1-1; TRBD1 matches 11 bases. There are 16 residues in the CDR3. Germline V lookup: CDR1 LNHDA, CDR2 SQIVND (reference sequence). The V and J ends lost 4 bases and 0 bases, in that order; junction bases with no gene match: 4. The CDR3, as DNA: TGTGCCAGTAGTACCCGGACAGGGGGCATGAACACTGAAGCTTTCTTT. It is translated as CASSTRTGGMNTEAFF.

As regards this clone: At one boundary the junction diverges from the germline segment, which might be a read error. The chain is built from TRBV20-1 and TRBJ2-3; TRBD1 matches at 9 bases. Per the germline V gene, CDR1 is DFQATT and CDR2 is SNEGSKA (reference sequence). The CDR3 loop spans 9 amino acids. The CDR3 coding sequence is TGCAGTGCTAGGGCGACAGGGGGATTT. Protein: CSARATGGF.

This sequence joins TRBV9 and TRBJ2-7, with a weak D call TRBD1 (6 bases). CDR1 is SGDLS and CDR2 is YYNGEE in the germline V gene. Trimming took 4 bases from V and 1 from J, leaving 15 bases between them. This CDR3 spans 15 amino acids. The CDR3 is CASSPGVQSSYEQYF. CDR3 bases: TGTGCCAGCAGCCCAGGGGTCCAGTCTTCCTACGAGCAGTACTTC.

V is TRBV11-2 and J is TRBJ2-3; 7 bases match TRBD2. The CDR3 contains 14 residues. Germline V gene sequence: CDR1 SGHAT, CDR2 FQNNGV. After removal of 10 bases from V and 2 bases from J, the junction contained 9 bases not matched to a gene. The CDR3 here is CATFAGDFTDTQYF. The DNA of the CDR3 is TGTGCCACGTTTGCGGGGGATTTCACAGATACGCAGTATTTT. The full variable domain, in which reference TRBV11-2 and TRBJ2-3 provide the parts outside the CDR3, is EAGVAQSPRYKIIEKRQSVAFWCNPISGHATLYWYQQILGQGPKLLIQFQNNGVVDDSQLPKDRFSAERLKGVDSTLKIQPAKLEDSAVYLCATFAGDFTDTQYFGPGTRLTVL.

The chain joins TRBV7-2 to TRBJ2-5; possibly TRBD1 for D (5 bases). Between the trimmed V and J ends, which lost 5 bases and 5 bases, there was a span of 9 bases. The V gene's germline CDR1 is SGHTA and CDR2 FQGNSA. The CDR3 is made up of 12 amino acids. The CDR3 DNA follows: TGTGCCAGCAGCCTGGCAGGGGAGACCCAGTACTTC. Translating it yields CASSLAGETQYF. The full variable domain, in which reference TRBV7-2 and TRBJ2-5 provide the parts outside the CDR3, is GAGVSQSPSNKVTEKGKDVELRCDPISGHTALYWYRQSLGQGLEFLIYFQGNSAPDKSGLPSDRFSAERTGGSVSTLTIQRTQQEDSAVYLCASSLAGETQYFGPGTRLLVL.

The chain combines TRBV11-3 with TRBJ2-5; TRBD1 matches at 8 bases. Looked up from germline, CDR1 is SGHNT and CDR2 is YENEEA. The ends lost 5 bases at V and 0 bases at J; junction bases unmatched: 5. CDR3 length: 15 amino acids. DNA for the CDR3: TGTGCCAGCAGCCCCGGACAGGGCTACCAAGAGACCCAGTACTTC. Translation gives CASSPGQGYQETQYF.

The sample holds one count of this clone. V is TRBV30 and J is TRBJ2-3; 10 bases agree with TRBD1. Germline lookup yields CDR1 GTSNPN and CDR2 SVGIG (reference sequence). This CDR3 is 14 amino acids long. V shed 5 bases, J shed 6 bases, and the junction held 8 bases outside the gene matches. CDR3 sequence: CAWARTGGVDTQYF. The CDR3 nucleotides are TGTGCCTGGGCACGGACAGGGGGGGTGGATACGCAGTATTTT. Looking up the rest from reference TRBV30 and TRBJ2-3 gives the full variable domain: SQTIHQWPATLVQPVGSPLSLECTVEGTSNPNLYWYRQAAGRGLQLLFYSVGIGQISSEVPQNLSASRPQDRQFILSSKKLLLSDSGFYLCAWARTGGVDTQYFGPGTRLTVL.

In DNA, the CDR3 is TGTGCCAGTAGTGGAAGGGACCCCGCGGAGCATTTT. This encodes CASSGRDPAEHF. This chain uses TRBV19 with TRBJ1-5; possibly TRBD1 for D (5 bases). Per germline, CDR1 LNHDA and CDR2 SQIVND (reference sequence). The CDR3 consists of 12 residues. Trimming pared 5 bases from V and 14 bases from J, leaving 16 bases between.

The gene calls are TRBV18 and TRBJ1-1, with 8 bases matching TRBD1. This CDR3 is 15 amino acids long. Germline-derived CDR1 and CDR2 are KGHSH and LQKENI. J lost 4 bases, V lost 3 bases, and 7 bases had no gene match. The CDR3 nucleotides read TGTGCCAGCTCACCCAGGACAGGGTTGGCCACTGAAGCTTTCTTT. Its translation: CASSPRTGLATEAFF. The full variable domain, rest sourced from reference TRBV18 and TRBJ1-1, is NAGVMQNPRHLVRRRGQEARLRCSPMKGHSHVYWYRQLPEEGLKFMVYLQKENIIDESGMPKERFSAEFPKEGPSILRIQQVVRGDSAAYFCASSPRTGLATEAFFGQGTRLTVV.